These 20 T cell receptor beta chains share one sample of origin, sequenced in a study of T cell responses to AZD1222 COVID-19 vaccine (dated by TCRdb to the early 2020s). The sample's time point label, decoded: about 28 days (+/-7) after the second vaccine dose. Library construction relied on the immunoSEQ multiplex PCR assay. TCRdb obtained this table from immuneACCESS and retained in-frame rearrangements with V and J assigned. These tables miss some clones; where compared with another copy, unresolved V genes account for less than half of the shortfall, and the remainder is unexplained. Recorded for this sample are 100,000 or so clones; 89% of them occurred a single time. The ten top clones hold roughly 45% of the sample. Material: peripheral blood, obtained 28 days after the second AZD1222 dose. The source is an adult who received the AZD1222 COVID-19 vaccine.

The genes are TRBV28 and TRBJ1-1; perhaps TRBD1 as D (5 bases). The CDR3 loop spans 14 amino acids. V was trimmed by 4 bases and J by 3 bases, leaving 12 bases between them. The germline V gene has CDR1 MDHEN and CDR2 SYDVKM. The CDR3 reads CASSSGGGDTEAFF. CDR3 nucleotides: TGTGCCAGCAGTTCTGGGGGTGGGGACACTGAAGCTTTCTTT.

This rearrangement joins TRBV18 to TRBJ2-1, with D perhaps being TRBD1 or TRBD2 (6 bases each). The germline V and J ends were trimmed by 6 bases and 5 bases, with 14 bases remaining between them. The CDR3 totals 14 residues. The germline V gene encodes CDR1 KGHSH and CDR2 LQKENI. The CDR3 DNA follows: TGTGCCAGCTCCTCGAAGGGGGGCCACAATGAGCAGTTCTTC. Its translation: CASSSKGGHNEQFF.

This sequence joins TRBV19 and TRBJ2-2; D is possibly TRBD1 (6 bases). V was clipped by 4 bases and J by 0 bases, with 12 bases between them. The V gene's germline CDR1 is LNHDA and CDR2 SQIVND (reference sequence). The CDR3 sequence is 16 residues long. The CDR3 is CASSTLAGANTGELFF. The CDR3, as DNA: TGTGCCAGTAGTACCCTGGCAGGGGCGAACACCGGGGAGCTGTTTTTT.

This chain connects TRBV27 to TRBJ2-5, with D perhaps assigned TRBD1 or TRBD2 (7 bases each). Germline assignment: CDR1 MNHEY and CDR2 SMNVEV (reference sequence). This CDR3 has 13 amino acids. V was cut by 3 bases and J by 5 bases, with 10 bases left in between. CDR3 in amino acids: CASSFQGGETQYF. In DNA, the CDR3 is TGTGCCAGCAGTTTTCAGGGGGGGGAGACCCAGTACTTC.

CDR3 coding DNA: TGTGCCAGCAGTATCCGACAGGGAGTAGGAGAAGCTTTCTTT. Its protein is CASSIRQGVGEAFF. V is TRBV27 and J is TRBJ1-1; 7 bases align to TRBD1. The CDR3 consists of 14 residues. Germline lookup yields CDR1 MNHEY and CDR2 SMNVEV (reference sequence). The V segment lost 5 bases and the J segment 8 bases; nucleotides outside the gene matches: 11.

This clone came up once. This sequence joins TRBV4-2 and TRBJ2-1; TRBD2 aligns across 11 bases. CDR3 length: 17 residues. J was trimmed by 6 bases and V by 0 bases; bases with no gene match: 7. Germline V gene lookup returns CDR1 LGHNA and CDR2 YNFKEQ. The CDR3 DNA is TGTGCCAGCAGCCAAGATGATCCGGGACTAGCGGTCAATGAGCAGTTCTTC. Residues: CASSQDDPGLAVNEQFF.

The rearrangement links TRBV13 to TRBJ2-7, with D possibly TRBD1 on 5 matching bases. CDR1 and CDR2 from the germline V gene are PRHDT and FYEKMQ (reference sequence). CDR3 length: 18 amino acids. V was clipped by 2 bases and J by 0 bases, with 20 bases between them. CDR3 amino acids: CASSLRGSLFRSSYEQYF. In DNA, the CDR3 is TGTGCCAGCAGCTTAAGGGGCTCCCTATTTCGGAGCTCCTACGAGCAGTACTTC.

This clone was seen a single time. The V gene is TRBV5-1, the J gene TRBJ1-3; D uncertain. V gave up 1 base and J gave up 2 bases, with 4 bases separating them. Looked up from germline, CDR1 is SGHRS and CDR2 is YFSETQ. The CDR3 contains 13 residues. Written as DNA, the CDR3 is TGCGCCAGCAGCTTGTGGGCTGGAAACACCATATATTTT. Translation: CASSLWAGNTIYF. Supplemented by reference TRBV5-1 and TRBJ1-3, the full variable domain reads KAGVTQTPRYLIKTRGQQVTLSCSPISGHRSVSWYQQTPGQGLQFLFEYFSETQRNKGNFPGRFSGRQFSNSRSEMNVSTLELGDSALYLCASSLWAGNTIYFGEGSWLTVV.

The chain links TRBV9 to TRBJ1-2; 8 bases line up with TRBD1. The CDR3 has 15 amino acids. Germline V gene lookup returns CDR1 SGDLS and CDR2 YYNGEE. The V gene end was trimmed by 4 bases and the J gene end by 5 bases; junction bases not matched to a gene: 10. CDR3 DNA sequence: TGTGCCAGCAGCCTCGAAACAGGGGGGAGTTATGGCTACACCTTC. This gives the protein CASSLETGGSYGYTF.

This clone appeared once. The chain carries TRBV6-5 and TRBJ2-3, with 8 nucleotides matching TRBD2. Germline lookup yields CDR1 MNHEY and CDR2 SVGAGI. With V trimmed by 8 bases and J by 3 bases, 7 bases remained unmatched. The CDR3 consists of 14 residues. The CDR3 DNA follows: TGTGCCAGCTTCTCTAGCGGGTTTACAGATACGCAGTATTTT. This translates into CASFSSGFTDTQYF.

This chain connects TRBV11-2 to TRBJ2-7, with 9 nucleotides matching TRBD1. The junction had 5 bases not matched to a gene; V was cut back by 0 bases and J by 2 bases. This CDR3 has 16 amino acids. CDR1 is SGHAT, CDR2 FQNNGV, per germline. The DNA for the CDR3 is TGTGCCAGCAGCTTAGATAGGACAGGGGTGGCCTACGAGCAGTACTTC. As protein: CASSLDRTGVAYEQYF.

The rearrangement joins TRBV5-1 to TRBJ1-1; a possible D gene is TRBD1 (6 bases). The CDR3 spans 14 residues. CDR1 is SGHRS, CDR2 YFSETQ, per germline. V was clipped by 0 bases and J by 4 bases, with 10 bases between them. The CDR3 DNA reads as TGCGCCAGCAGCTTGGTGGGGGGCGGCACTGAAGCTTTCTTT. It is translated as CASSLVGGGTEAFF.

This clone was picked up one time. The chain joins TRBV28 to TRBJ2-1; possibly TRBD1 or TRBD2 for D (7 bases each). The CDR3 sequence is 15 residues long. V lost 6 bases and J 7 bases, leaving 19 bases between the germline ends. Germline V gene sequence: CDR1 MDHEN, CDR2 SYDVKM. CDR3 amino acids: CASREGGSGGNEQFF. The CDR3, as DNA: TGTGCCAGCAGGGAGGGAGGGTCAGGGGGGAATGAGCAGTTCTTC.

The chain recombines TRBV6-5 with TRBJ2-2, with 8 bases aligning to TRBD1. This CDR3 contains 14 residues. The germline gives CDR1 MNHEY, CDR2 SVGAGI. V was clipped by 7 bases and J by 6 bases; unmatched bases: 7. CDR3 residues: CASTGTGRAGELFF. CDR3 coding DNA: TGTGCCAGCACTGGGACAGGCCGCGCCGGGGAGCTGTTTTTT.

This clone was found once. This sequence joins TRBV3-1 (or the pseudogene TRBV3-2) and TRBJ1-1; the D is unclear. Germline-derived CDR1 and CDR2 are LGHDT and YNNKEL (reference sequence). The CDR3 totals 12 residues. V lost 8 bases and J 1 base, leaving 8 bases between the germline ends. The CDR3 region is CASGWRNTEAFF. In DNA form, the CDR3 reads TGTGCCAGCGGGTGGAGGAACACTGAAGCTTTCTTT.

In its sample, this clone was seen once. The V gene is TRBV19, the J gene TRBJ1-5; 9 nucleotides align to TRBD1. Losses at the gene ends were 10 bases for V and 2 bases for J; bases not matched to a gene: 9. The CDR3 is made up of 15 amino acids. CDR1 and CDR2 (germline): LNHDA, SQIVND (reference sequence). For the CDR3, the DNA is TGTGCCACAGACCACAGGGGGCATGGCAATCAGCCCCAGCATTTT. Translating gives CATDHRGHGNQPQHF.

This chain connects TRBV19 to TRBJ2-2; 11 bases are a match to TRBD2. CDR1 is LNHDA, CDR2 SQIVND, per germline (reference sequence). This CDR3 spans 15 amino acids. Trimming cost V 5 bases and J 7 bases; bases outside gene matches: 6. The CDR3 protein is CASSLTSGRVGELFF. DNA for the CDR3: TGTGCCAGTAGTCTAACTAGCGGGAGAGTCGGGGAGCTGTTTTTT. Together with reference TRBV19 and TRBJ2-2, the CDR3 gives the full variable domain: DGGITQSPKYLFRKEGQNVTLSCEQNLNHDAMYWYRQDPGQGLRLIYYSQIVNDFQKGDIAEGYSVSREKKESFPLTVTSAQKNPTAFYLCASSLTSGRVGELFFGEGSRLTVL.

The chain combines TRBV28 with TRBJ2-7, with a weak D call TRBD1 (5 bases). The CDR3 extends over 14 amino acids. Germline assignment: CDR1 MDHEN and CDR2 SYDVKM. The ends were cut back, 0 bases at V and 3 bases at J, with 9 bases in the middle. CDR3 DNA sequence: TGTGCCAGCAGTTTATGGGGTCAGGGCTACGAGCAGTACTTC. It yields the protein CASSLWGQGYEQYF.

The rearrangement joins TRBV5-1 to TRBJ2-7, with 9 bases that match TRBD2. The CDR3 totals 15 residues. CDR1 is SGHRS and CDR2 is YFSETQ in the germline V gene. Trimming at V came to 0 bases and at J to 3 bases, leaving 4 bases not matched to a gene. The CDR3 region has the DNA TGCGCCAGCAGCTTGGGACTAGCGGACTACTACGAGCAGTACTTC. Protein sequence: CASSLGLADYYEQYF.

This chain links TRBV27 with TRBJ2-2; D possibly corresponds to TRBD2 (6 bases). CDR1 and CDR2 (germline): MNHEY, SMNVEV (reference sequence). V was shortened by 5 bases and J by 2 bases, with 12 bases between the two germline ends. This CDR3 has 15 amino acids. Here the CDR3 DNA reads TGTGCCAGCAGTACCAATAGCGGAAACACCGGGGAGCTGTTTTTT. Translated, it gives CASSTNSGNTGELFF.